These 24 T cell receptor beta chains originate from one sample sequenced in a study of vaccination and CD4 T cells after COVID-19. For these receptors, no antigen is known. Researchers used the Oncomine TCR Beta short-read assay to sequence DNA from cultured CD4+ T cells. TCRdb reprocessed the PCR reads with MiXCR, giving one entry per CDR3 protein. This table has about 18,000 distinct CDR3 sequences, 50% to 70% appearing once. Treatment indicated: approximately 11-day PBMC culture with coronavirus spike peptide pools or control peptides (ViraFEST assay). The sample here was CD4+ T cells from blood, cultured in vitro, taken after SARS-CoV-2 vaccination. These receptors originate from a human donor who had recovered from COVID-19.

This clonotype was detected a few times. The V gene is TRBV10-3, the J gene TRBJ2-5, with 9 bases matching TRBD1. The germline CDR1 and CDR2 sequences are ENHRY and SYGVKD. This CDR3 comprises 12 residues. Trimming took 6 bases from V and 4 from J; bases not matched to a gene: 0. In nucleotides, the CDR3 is TGTGCCATCAGGGGACAGGGAGAGACCCAGTACTTC. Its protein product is CAIRGQGETQYF.

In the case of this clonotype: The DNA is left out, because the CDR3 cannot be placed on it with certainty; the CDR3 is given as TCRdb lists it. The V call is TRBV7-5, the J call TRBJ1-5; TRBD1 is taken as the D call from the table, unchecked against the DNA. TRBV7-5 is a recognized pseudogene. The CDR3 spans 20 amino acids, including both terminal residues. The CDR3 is CISVSEARGDRQDSNQPQHF.

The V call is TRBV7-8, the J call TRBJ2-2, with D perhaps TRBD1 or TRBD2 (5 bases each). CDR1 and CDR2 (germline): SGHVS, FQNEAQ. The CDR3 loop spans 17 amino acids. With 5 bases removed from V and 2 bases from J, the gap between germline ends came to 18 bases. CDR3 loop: CASSILSGRINTGELFF. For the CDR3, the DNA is TGTGCCAGCAGCATTCTTTCGGGACGGATTAACACCGGGGAGCTGTTTTTT.

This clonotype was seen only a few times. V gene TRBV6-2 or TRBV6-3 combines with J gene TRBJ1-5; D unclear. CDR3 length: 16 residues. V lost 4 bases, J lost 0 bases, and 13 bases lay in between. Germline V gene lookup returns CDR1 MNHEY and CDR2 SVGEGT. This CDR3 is CASSSPAQYSNQPQHF. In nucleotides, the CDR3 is TGTGCCAGCAGTTCCCCGGCCCAGTATAGCAATCAGCCCCAGCATTTT.

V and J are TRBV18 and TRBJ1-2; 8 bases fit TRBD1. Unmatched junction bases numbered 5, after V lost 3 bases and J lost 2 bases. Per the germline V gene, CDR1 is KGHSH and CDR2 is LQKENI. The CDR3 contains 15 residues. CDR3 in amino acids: CASSPGGQENYGYTF. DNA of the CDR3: TGTGCCAGCTCACCCGGGGGACAGGAGAACTATGGCTACACCTTC.

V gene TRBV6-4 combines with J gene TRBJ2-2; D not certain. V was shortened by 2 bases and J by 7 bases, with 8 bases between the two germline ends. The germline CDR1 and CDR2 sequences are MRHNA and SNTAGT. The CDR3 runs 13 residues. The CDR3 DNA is TGTGCCAGCAGTGACAATGCGCGCGGGGAGCTGTTTTTT. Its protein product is CASSDNARGELFF.

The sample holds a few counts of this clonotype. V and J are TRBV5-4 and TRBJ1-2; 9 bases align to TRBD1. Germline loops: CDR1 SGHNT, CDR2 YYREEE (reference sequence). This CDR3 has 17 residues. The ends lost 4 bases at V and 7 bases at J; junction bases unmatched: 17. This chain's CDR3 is CASSPLHDRGTASGYTF. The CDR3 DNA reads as TGTGCCAGCAGCCCACTCCACGACAGGGGGACGGCGAGTGGCTACACCTTC. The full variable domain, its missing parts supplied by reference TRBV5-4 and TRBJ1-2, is ETGVTQSPTHLIKTRGQQVTLRCSSQSGHNTVSWYQQALGQGPQFIFQYYREEENGRGNFPPRFSGLQFPNYSSELNVNALELDDSALYLCASSPLHDRGTASGYTFGSGTRLTVV.

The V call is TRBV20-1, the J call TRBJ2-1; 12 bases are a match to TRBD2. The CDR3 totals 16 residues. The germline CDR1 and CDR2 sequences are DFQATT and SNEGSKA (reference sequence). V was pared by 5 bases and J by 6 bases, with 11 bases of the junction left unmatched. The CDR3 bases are TGCAGTGCTTGGATTGGACTAGCGGGAAACCTCAATGAGCAGTTCTTC. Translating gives CSAWIGLAGNLNEQFF.

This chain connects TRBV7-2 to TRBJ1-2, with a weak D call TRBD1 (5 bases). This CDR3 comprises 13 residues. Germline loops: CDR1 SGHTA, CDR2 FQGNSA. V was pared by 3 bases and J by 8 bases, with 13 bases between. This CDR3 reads CASSFTGERGYTF. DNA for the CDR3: TGTGCCAGCAGCTTTACGGGGGAGCGGGGCTACACCTTC.

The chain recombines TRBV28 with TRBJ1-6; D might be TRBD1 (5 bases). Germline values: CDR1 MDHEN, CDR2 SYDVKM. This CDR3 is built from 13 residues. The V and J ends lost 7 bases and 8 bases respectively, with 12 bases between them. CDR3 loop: CASIGGVDSPLHF. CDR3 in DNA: TGTGCCAGCATCGGGGGGGTGGATTCACCCCTCCACTTT.

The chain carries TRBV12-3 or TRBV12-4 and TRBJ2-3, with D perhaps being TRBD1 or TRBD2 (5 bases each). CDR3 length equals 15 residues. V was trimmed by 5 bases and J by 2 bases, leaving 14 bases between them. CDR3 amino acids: CASSISGRITDTQYF. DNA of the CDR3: TGTGCCAGCAGTATCTCGGGACGGATCACAGATACGCAGTATTTT.

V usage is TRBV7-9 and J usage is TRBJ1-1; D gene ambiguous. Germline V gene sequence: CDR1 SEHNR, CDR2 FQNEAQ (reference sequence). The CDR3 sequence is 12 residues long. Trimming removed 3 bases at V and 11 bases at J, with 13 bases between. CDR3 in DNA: TGTGCCAGCAGCTTGGACGGAACGCCCGCTTTCTTT. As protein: CASSLDGTPAFF.

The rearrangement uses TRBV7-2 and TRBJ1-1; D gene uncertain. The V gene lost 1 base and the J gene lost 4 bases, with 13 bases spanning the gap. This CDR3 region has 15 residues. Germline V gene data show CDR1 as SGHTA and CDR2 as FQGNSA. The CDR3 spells CASSLDLGWGTEAFF. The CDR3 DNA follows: TGTGCCAGCAGCTTAGATCTGGGGTGGGGCACTGAAGCTTTCTTT.

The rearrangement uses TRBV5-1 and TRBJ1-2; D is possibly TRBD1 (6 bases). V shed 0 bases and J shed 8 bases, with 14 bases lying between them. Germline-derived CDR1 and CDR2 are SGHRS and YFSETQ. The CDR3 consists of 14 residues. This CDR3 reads CASSLEPGARGYTF. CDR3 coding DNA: TGCGCCAGCAGCTTGGAACCGGGGGCGAGGGGCTACACCTTC.

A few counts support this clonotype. The CDR3 DNA is TGTGCCATCAGCGGCGGGAACACTGAAGCTTTCTTT. Translated, it gives CAISGGNTEAFF. The chain is built from TRBV10-3 and TRBJ1-1; no firm D call. In germline, CDR1 is ENHRY, CDR2 SYGVKD. The CDR3 totals 12 residues. Trimming left V 6 bases short and J 1 base short, with 6 bases between.

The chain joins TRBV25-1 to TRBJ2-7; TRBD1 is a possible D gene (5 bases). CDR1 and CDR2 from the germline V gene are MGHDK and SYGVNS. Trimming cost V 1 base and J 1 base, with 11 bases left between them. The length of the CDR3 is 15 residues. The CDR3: CASSEFRAGSYEQYF. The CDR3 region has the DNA TGTGCCAGCAGTGAATTCAGGGCAGGGTCCTACGAGCAGTACTTC.

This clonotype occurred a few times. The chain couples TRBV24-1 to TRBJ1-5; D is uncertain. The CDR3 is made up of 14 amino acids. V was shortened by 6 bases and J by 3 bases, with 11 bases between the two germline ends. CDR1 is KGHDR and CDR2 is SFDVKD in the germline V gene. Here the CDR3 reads CATSTSRSNQPQHF. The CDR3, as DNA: TGTGCCACCAGTACGTCCAGGTCCAATCAGCCCCAGCATTTT.

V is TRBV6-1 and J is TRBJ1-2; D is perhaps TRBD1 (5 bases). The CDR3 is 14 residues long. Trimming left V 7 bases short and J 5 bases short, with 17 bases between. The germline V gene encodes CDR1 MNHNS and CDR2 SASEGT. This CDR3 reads CASKNGAPGYGYTF. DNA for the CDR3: TGTGCCAGCAAAAACGGGGCACCGGGGTATGGCTACACCTTC.

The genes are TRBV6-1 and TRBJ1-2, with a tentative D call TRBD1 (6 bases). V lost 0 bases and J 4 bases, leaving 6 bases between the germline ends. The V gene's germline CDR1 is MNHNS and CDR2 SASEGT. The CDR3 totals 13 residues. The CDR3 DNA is TGTGCCAGCAGTGAAGCCAGGGGCTATGGCTACACCTTC. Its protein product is CASSEARGYGYTF.

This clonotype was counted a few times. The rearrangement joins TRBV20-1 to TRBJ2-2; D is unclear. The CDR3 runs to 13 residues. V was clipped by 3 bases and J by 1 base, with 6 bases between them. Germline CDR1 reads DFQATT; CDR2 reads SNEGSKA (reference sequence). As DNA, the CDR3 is TGCAGTGCTAGTAAGCGGAACACCGGGGAGCTGTTTTTT. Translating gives CSASKRNTGELFF.

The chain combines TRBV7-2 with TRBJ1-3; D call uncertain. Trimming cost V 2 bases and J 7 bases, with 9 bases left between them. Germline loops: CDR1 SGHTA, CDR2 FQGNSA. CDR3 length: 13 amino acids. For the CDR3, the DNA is TGTGCCAGCAGCTTACCCTCAGAGAACACCATATATTTT. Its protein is CASSLPSENTIYF. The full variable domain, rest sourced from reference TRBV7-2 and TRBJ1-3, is GAGVSQSPSNKVTEKGKDVELRCDPISGHTALYWYRQSLGQGLEFLIYFQGNSAPDKSGLPSDRFSAERTGGSVSTLTIQRTQQEDSAVYLCASSLPSENTIYFGEGSWLTVV.

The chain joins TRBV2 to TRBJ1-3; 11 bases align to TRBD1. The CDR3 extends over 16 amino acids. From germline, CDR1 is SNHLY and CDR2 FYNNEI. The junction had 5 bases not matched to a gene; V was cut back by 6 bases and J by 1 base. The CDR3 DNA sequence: TGTGCCAGCAGAGGGGACAGGGGGTATTCTGGAAACACCATATATTTT. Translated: CASRGDRGYSGNTIYF.

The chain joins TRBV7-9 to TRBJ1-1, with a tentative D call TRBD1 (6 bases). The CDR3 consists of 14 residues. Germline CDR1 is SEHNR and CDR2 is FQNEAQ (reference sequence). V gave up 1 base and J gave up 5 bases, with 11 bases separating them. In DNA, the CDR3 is TGTGCCAGCAGCTTAGGGGGGCCGGGGACTGAAGCTTTCTTT. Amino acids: CASSLGGPGTEAFF.

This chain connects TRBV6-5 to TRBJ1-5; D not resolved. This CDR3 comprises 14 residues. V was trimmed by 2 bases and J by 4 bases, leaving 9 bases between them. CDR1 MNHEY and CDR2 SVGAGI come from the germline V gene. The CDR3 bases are TGTGCCAGCAGTTACACTCGGTCGAATCAGCCCCAGCATTTT. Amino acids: CASSYTRSNQPQHF.